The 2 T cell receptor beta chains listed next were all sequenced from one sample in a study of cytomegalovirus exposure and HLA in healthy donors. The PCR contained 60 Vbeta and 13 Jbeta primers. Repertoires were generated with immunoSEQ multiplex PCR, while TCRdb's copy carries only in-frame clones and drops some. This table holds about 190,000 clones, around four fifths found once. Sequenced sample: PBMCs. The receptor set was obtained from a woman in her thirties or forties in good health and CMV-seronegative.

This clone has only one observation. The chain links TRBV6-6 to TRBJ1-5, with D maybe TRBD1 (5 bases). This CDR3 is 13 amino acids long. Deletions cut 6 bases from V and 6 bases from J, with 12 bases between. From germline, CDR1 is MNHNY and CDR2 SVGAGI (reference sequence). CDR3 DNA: TGTGCCAGCAGCGGAGGGAGGGGTCAGCCCCAGCATTTT. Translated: CASSGGRGQPQHF.

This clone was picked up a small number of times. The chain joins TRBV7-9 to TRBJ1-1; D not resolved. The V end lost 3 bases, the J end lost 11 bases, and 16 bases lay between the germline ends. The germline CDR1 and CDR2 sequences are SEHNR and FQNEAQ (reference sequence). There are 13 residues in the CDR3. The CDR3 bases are TGTGCCAGCAGCTTGGTCGTGTATGGGCGCGCTTTCTTT. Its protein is CASSLVVYGRAFF.